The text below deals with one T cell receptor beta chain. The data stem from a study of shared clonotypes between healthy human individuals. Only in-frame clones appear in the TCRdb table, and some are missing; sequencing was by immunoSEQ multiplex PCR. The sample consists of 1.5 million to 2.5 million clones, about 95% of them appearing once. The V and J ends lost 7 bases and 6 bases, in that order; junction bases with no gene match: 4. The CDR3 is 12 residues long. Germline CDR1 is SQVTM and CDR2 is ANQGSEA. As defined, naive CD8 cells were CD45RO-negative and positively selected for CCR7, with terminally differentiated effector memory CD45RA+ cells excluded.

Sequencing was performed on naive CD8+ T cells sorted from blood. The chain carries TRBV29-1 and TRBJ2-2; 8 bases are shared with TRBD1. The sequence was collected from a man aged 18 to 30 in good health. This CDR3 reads CSALTGAGELFF. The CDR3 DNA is TGCAGCGCCTTGACAGGGGCCGGGGAGCTGTTTTTT.